The rows below give T cell receptor beta chains drawn from one sample of a study of blood T cell repertoires in COVID-19. Here immunoSEQ multiplex PCR was the method, and the copy in TCRdb shows in-frame clones only, minus some. The table records about 220,000 clones, 80% of them present only once. Sequencing input: peripheral blood. These receptors came from a human donor in a cohort sampled during active COVID-19. Each CDR3 is given with its conserved first and last residue.

j_gene,v_gene,CDR3aa
TRBJ2-3,TRBV4-3,CASSQDPRRTDTQYF
TRBJ2-1,TRBV27,CASSSGLAGVRFF
TRBJ2-3,TRBV19,CASRTGAATDTQYF
TRBJ2-7,TRBV6-2/TRBV6-3,CASSYNSVYEQYF
TRBJ1-1,TRBV12-3/TRBV12-4,CASSQGGRAFF
TRBJ1-5,TRBV2,CASSVRGGNQPQHF
TRBJ2-2,TRBV11-3,CASSPREWARTNTGELFF
TRBJ1-5,TRBV4-1,CASSQPGQGKQPQHF
TRBJ2-2,TRBV5-1,CASSLARWTGGGTGELFF
TRBJ1-6,TRBV19,CASSTTERRIPLHF
TRBJ2-7,TRBV27,CASSRLDLTSSYEQYF
TRBJ2-5,TRBV30,CAWSIAETQYF
TRBJ1-3,TRBV5-8,CASSLETGSGNTIYF
TRBJ1-5,TRBV2,CASKNGVNQPQHF
TRBJ1-2,TRBV4-1,CASSSGSPRSRGYTF
TRBJ1-6,TRBV19,CASSKTGRLGPLHF
TRBJ1-2,TRBV5-4,CASSFAITADYGYTF
TRBJ1-3,TRBV28,CASSLGGVGGNTIYF
TRBJ2-3,TRBV24-1,CATRRTGLSTDTQYF
TRBJ1-5,TRBV2,CASSEGPGPQHF
TRBJ2-5,TRBV29-1,CSVSAGGETQYF
TRBJ2-7,TRBV5-1,CASSSVGGYEQYF
TRBJ1-4,TRBV5-1,CASSLGSLSNEKLFF
TRBJ2-7,TRBV11-2,CASSSMRTGSYEQYF
TRBJ1-1,TRBV6-1,CASSETRTGEAFF
TRBJ2-7,TRBV4-3,CASSQEGAPGQGAYEQYF
TRBJ1-2,TRBV28,CASSLSAGNGYTF
TRBJ2-7,TRBV6-5,CASMSSLSSYEQYF
TRBJ2-3,TRBV6-4,CASSAGRGDTDTQYF
TRBJ2-7,TRBV6-5,CASGLQGSSNAEQYF
TRBJ2-5,TRBV3-1/TRBV3-2,CASSHVGDFETQYF
TRBJ1-2,TRBV28,CASSPVQGKGNYGYTF
TRBJ1-1,TRBV5-1,CASSFTKTGLMNTEAFF
TRBJ1-2,TRBV10-3,CAISVGTGAMDYTF
TRBJ2-3,TRBV7-9,CASRYTLAGVNTDTQYF
TRBJ1-4,TRBV28,CASSPPLGGGAKKLFF
TRBJ2-3,TRBV3-1/TRBV3-2,CASSQDDLGRGDTQYF
TRBJ2-1,TRBV6-1,CASSEQPAGARNEQFF
TRBJ1-1,TRBV6-1,CASSEAGGNGEAFF
TRBJ2-5,TRBV7-2,CASSQAGDTKGTQYF
TRBJ2-5,TRBV5-4,CASSLLDQGGEQETQYF
TRBJ2-7,TRBV29-1,CSVGDSYEQYF
TRBJ2-7,TRBV29-1,CSVAQGESEQYF